The 5 T cell receptor beta chains listed next were all sequenced from one sample in a study of identical twins. One entry per CDR3 protein results from TCRdb running MiXCR on the 5' RACE reads. This sample has roughly 250,000 distinct CDR3 sequences, with more than 12% found just once. The sample consisted of memory (CD45RO+) T cells sorted from blood. These receptors were taken from a woman between 18 and 29 years old in good health.

The chain is built from TRBV27 and TRBJ1-6, with D hard to call. The V end lost 1 base, the J end lost 4 bases, and 8 bases lay between the germline ends. Germline lookup yields CDR1 MNHEY and CDR2 SMNVEV (reference sequence). The CDR3 has 15 amino acids. The CDR3 loop reads CASSLYSQYNSPLHF. As DNA, the CDR3 is TGTGCCAGCAGTTTATACTCGCAGTATAATTCACCCCTCCACTTT.

The sample holds a few counts of this clonotype. The chain uses TRBV12-3 or TRBV12-4 and TRBJ2-3, with D uncertain. The CDR3 has 14 residues. Between the trimmed V and J ends, which lost 6 bases and 5 bases, there was a span of 15 bases. This CDR3 is CASSHDLLGDTQYF. DNA of the CDR3: TGTGCCAGCAGCCACGACTTATTAGGAGATACGCAGTATTTT.

The rearrangement links TRBV6-1 to TRBJ2-3; D may be TRBD2 (5 bases). Germline assignment: CDR1 MNHNS and CDR2 SASEGT. This CDR3 contains 13 residues. V lost 6 bases to trimming and J lost 6 bases, with 13 bases between them. CDR3 loop: CASSRTRVDTQYF. The CDR3 DNA is TGTGCCAGCAGCAGAACTAGGGTTGATACGCAGTATTTT.

The chain employs TRBV7-9 and TRBJ2-7, with a possible D match to TRBD1 (5 bases). The CDR3 length is 15 residues. The germline CDR1 and CDR2 sequences are SEHNR and FQNEAQ (reference sequence). V shed 4 bases and J shed 4 bases, with 17 bases lying between them. The CDR3 region has the DNA TGTGCCAGCAGCTCCTCCCGACAGTACCAGTACGAGCAGTACTTC. Encoded protein: CASSSSRQYQYEQYF.

This clonotype was seen only a few times. The chain uses TRBV6-1 and TRBJ1-2; D is possibly TRBD1 (5 bases). Germline V gene lookup returns CDR1 MNHNS and CDR2 SASEGT. This CDR3 is 12 amino acids long. The V end was cut by 2 bases, the J end by 8 bases, with 9 bases between. Here the CDR3 reads CASSENGDGYTF. The CDR3 nucleotides are TGTGCCAGCAGTGAAAATGGGGACGGCTACACCTTC.